The present entry profiles one T cell receptor beta chain with its context. Its specificity is not known. The CDR3 is 15 residues long. J was trimmed by 2 bases and V by 5 bases; bases with no gene match: 9. Germline-derived CDR1 and CDR2 are SGHRS and YFSETQ. These data originate in a study of T cell responses to AZD1222 COVID-19 vaccine. Clones were read by immunoSEQ multiplex PCR, and TCRdb kept only the in-frame ones, dropping some. The sample comprises about 81,000 clones, 75% to 95% of which are singletons, and 9.5% to 13% rests with the top ten. The study's findings and limits: The donor cohort was predominantly white British with a female majority, and clonal diversity may have been underestimated.

The source of this sequence is an adult who received the AZD1222 COVID-19 vaccine. The chain recombines TRBV5-1 with TRBJ2-7; 8 bases align to TRBD1. Sample: peripheral blood, taken 28 days after the second AZD1222 dose. CDR3 sequence: CASRAGTGITYEQYF. The CDR3 DNA follows: TGCGCCAGCAGGGCAGGGACAGGAATAACCTACGAGCAGTACTTC.